These 25 T cell receptor beta chains share one sample of origin, sequenced in a study of blood T cells in healthy people across ages. A second PCR, run for roughly 7 to 12 cycles, used a sample-barcoded 5' primer plus a J-beta primer mix. TCRdb reprocessed the 5' RACE reads with MiXCR, giving one entry per CDR3 protein. The sample lists about 800,000 distinct CDR3 sequences, about half occurring once. Sequenced: blood. These receptors all stem from a man at least 80 years old in good health.

The rearrangement joins TRBV7-2 to TRBJ2-3, with 10 bases matching TRBD2. The V gene's germline CDR1 is SGHTA and CDR2 FQGNSA. Trimming removed 7 bases from V and 4 bases from J; junction bases left unmatched: 11. CDR3 length: 16 residues. As DNA, the CDR3 is TGTGCCAGCAAAATCGCTAGCGGGAGTGAAGCAGATACGCAGTATTTT. It is translated as CASKIASGSEADTQYF. Using reference TRBV7-2 and TRBJ2-3 for the parts outside the CDR3, the full variable domain is GAGVSQSPSNKVTEKGKDVELRCDPISGHTALYWYRQSLGQGLEFLIYFQGNSAPDKSGLPSDRFSAERTGGSVSTLTIQRTQQEDSAVYLCASKIASGSEADTQYFGPGTRLTVL.

V usage is TRBV20-1 and J usage is TRBJ2-7; 9 positions match TRBD1. TRBJ2-5 matches the DNA end more closely, so the J call is doubtful. The CDR3 sequence is 15 residues long. The germline gives CDR1 DFQATT, CDR2 SNEGSKA (reference sequence). CDR3 loop: CSAERTGAPMETQYF. CDR3 sequence (DNA): TGCAGTGCAGAAAGGACAGGGGCTCCAATGGAGACCCAGTACTTC.

This clonotype has a count of ten or more. V gene TRBV7-2 combines with J gene TRBJ2-1; tentatively, D is TRBD1 or TRBD2 (6 bases each). Looked up from germline, CDR1 is SGHTA and CDR2 is FQGNSA. The V end was cut by 5 bases, the J end by 8 bases, with 22 bases between. This CDR3 contains 16 residues. The CDR3 protein is CASSPPQAQGGDEQFF. CDR3 nucleotides: TGTGCCAGCAGCCCACCCCAGGCACAGGGAGGTGATGAGCAGTTCTTC. The complete variable domain, with remaining parts taken from reference TRBV7-2 and TRBJ2-1, reads GAGVSQSPSNKVTEKGKDVELRCDPISGHTALYWYRQSLGQGLEFLIYFQGNSAPDKSGLPSDRFSAERTGGSVSTLTIQRTQQEDSAVYLCASSPPQAQGGDEQFFGPGTRLTVL.

This clonotype was detected many times. The chain carries TRBV7-2 and TRBJ2-1; no firm D call. The CDR3 loop spans 12 amino acids. The germline CDR1 and CDR2 sequences are SGHTA and FQGNSA. Trimming removed 1 base at V and 8 bases at J, with 6 bases between. CDR3 sequence reads: CASSLVGYEQFF. CDR3 nucleotide sequence: TGTGCCAGCAGCTTAGTAGGCTATGAGCAGTTCTTC.

This clonotype appeared a single time. V is TRBV20-1 and J is TRBJ1-2, with a possible D match to TRBD1 (6 bases). The CDR3 runs to 13 residues. V was trimmed by 4 bases and J by 4 bases, leaving 13 bases between them. The germline gives CDR1 DFQATT, CDR2 SNEGSKA (reference sequence). In DNA, the CDR3 is TGCAGTGCTAAACAGGGCTACGTCTATGGCTACACCTTC. As protein: CSAKQGYVYGYTF.

This chain links TRBV7-9 with TRBJ2-7; TRBD1 aligns across 11 bases. V dropped 3 bases and J dropped 1; count of bases not matched to a gene: 5. This CDR3 contains 16 residues. Per the germline V gene, CDR1 is SEHNR and CDR2 is FQNEAQ (reference sequence). The CDR3 DNA follows: TGTGCCAGCAGCTTCGCGGGACAGGGGGATTCCTACGAGCAGTACTTC. Its protein product is CASSFAGQGDSYEQYF.

This clonotype was counted only a few times. This chain joins TRBV28 and TRBJ2-5; 8 bases map to TRBD2. Germline CDR1 is MDHEN and CDR2 is SYDVKM. This CDR3 region has 15 residues. J gave up 4 bases and V 10 bases, and 14 bases lay outside the gene matches. DNA of the CDR3: TGTGCCACTTCAAAACTGGGACTAGTTGGAGAGACCCAGTACTTC. Translation gives CATSKLGLVGETQYF. The complete variable domain, with remaining parts taken from reference TRBV28 and TRBJ2-5, reads DVKVTQSSRYLVKRTGEKVFLECVQDMDHENMFWYRQDPGLGLRLIYFSYDVKMKEKGDIPEGYSVSREKKERFSLILESASTNQTSMYLCATSKLGLVGETQYFGPGTRLLVL.

The V gene is TRBV20-1, the J gene TRBJ1-1; tentatively, D is TRBD1 (6 bases). This CDR3 is 16 amino acids long. Trimming pared 2 bases from V and 0 bases from J, leaving 16 bases between. Germline V gene lookup returns CDR1 DFQATT and CDR2 SNEGSKA (reference sequence). DNA of the CDR3: TGCAGTGCTAGAACAACAGGGAGACATCTGAACACTGAAGCTTTCTTT. Translation: CSARTTGRHLNTEAFF.

The V call is TRBV20-1, the J call TRBJ2-7, with D possibly being TRBD1 (6 bases). The DNA end is a closer match to TRBJ2-5, so the J assignment may be wrong. CDR3 length: 13 amino acids. From germline, CDR1 is DFQATT and CDR2 SNEGSKA (reference sequence). CDR3 coding DNA: TGCAGTGCTAGAGATCAGGGGTGGGAGACCCAGTACTTC. The encoded protein is CSARDQGWETQYF.

The rearrangement joins TRBV2 to TRBJ2-1; D uncertain. Per the germline V gene, CDR1 is SNHLY and CDR2 is FYNNEI. V was cut by 6 bases and J by 8 bases, with 8 bases left in between. The CDR3 is 11 residues long. CDR3 sequence reads: CASRARDEQFF. CDR3 DNA: TGTGCCAGCAGGGCCCGAGATGAGCAGTTCTTC.

This clonotype has more than one count but fewer than ten. J is TRBJ2-5 and V is TRBV5-1; 8 bases are a match to TRBD2. Germline CDR1 SGHRS, CDR2 YFSETQ. Germline trimming cut 4 bases from V and 11 bases from J; bases unmatched to any gene: 16. The CDR3 has 15 amino acids. The CDR3 sequence: CASSPGGTGLWEQYF. The DNA of the CDR3 is TGCGCCAGCAGCCCGGGGGGGACGGGCCTTTGGGAGCAGTACTTC.

Points on this clonotype: This may come from a read error, since a much larger clone is one base off. This rearrangement joins TRBV20-1 to TRBJ2-4; TRBD1 or TRBD2 may be the D gene (5 bases each). With the DNA end fitting TRBJ2-7 better, the J assignment may be wrong. The CDR3 length is 15 residues. CDR1 and CDR2 from the germline V gene are DFQATT and SNEGSKA (reference sequence). The CDR3 sequence: CSASSPKIGTNEQYF. The CDR3 nucleotides are TGCAGTGCTAGTAGCCCGAAGATCGGGACGAACGAGCAGTACTTC.

The V and J genes are TRBV27 and TRBJ2-7; TRBD2 matches 9 bases. Germline CDR1 and CDR2: MNHEY and SMNVEV (reference sequence). The CDR3 has 14 residues. V was clipped by 4 bases and J by 10 bases; unmatched bases: 11. The CDR3 loop reads CASSSLGLAEAQYF. The CDR3 DNA reads TGTGCCAGCAGTTCGTTGGGACTAGCAGAGGCCCAGTACTTC.

The genes are TRBV3-1 and TRBJ1-2, with 9 bases that match TRBD1. Germline V gene data show CDR1 as LGHDT and CDR2 as YNNKEL (reference sequence). V gave up 3 bases and J gave up 3 bases; unmatched junction bases: 8. The CDR3 is made up of 16 amino acids. In DNA form, the CDR3 reads TGTGCCAGCAGCCATGGACAGGGGCCCTGGGACTATGGCTACACCTTC. Translation: CASSHGQGPWDYGYTF.

Only one count was recorded for this clonotype. This chain uses TRBV7-3 with TRBJ2-5; TRBD1 or TRBD2 may be the D gene (6 bases each). The J call is uncertain, as TRBJ2-1 better fits the DNA end. The CDR3 is made up of 13 amino acids. CDR1 is SGHTA and CDR2 is FQGTGA in the germline V gene. CDR3 sequence reads: CASSLAGQETQFF. The DNA for the CDR3 is TGTGCCAGCAGCTTAGCGGGACAAGAGACCCAGTTCTTC.

This rearrangement joins TRBV6-2 or TRBV6-3 to TRBJ2-5; weak D call: TRBD2 (6 bases). V was trimmed by 6 bases and J by 4 bases, leaving 12 bases between them. The CDR3 sequence is 13 residues long. CDR1 MNHEY and CDR2 SVGEGT come from the germline V gene. The CDR3 nucleotides read TGTGCCAGCAGCTGGGGACTCCCAGAGACCCAGTACTTC. Translating it yields CASSWGLPETQYF.

This chain joins TRBV3-1 and TRBJ2-7; D perhaps matches TRBD2 (6 bases). CDR1 LGHDT and CDR2 YNNKEL come from the germline V gene (reference sequence). V was pared by 4 bases and J by 4 bases, with 17 bases between. This CDR3 region has 15 residues. In DNA form, the CDR3 reads TGTGCCAGCAGCCCGGGAGCTAGGGCTTCATACGAGCAGTACTTC. It specifies CASSPGARASYEQYF.

There are a few counts of this clonotype. The CDR3 region is CASSLALADTDTQYF. Written as DNA, the CDR3 is TGCGCCAGCAGCTTGGCTCTAGCGGACACAGATACGCAGTATTTT. The V and J genes are TRBV5-1 and TRBJ2-3, with 7 bases that match TRBD2. The germline V gene has CDR1 SGHRS and CDR2 YFSETQ. V was pared by 0 bases and J by 2 bases, with 3 bases of the junction left unmatched. The CDR3 totals 15 residues.

The rearrangement joins TRBV5-1 to TRBJ1-5; D unresolved. Germline values: CDR1 SGHRS, CDR2 YFSETQ. The CDR3 contains 15 residues. Trimming took 0 bases from V and 0 from J, leaving 7 bases between them. This chain's CDR3 is CASSLAGVSNQPQHF. Here the CDR3 DNA reads TGCGCCAGCAGCTTGGCCGGGGTTAGCAATCAGCCCCAGCATTTT.

The rearrangement uses TRBV30 and TRBJ2-1; 9 nucleotides agree with TRBD2. CDR1 and CDR2 (germline): GTSNPN, SVGIG (reference sequence). J lost 10 bases, V lost 4 bases, and 11 bases had no gene match. The CDR3 contains 14 residues. CDR3 DNA sequence: TGTGCCTGGATTCGGCGGGAGGGTCTTGGGGAGCAGTTCTTC. Amino acids: CAWIRREGLGEQFF.

This clonotype came up a few times. The chain uses TRBV28 and TRBJ2-6; D is uncertain. Trimming pared 2 bases from V and 2 bases from J, leaving 7 bases between. The CDR3 covers 15 residues. Looked up from germline, CDR1 is MDHEN and CDR2 is SYDVKM. The CDR3 here is CASSLTRTGANVLTF. The CDR3 region has the DNA TGTGCCAGCAGTTTAACCCGAACTGGGGCCAACGTCCTGACTTTC.

The chain has TRBV5-1 and TRBJ2-4; perhaps TRBD2 as D (5 bases). TRBJ2-7 explains the end of the DNA better; the J call may be wrong. Germline V CDR1 and CDR2: SGHRS, YFSETQ. This CDR3 has 15 residues. CDR3: CASSLGGSIAYEQYF. The CDR3 DNA follows: TGCGCCAGCAGCTTGGGAGGGAGCATAGCCTACGAGCAGTACTTC.

The chain joins TRBV5-4 to TRBJ2-1; TRBD2 is a possible D gene (5 bases). CDR1 is SGHNT, CDR2 YYREEE, per germline (reference sequence). This CDR3 spans 15 amino acids. Trimming cost V 2 bases and J 2 bases, with 11 bases left between them. This CDR3 is CASSFRTRAYNEQFF. The CDR3 coding sequence is TGTGCCAGCAGCTTCAGGACGCGGGCCTACAATGAGCAGTTCTTC.

A note on this clonotype: A much bigger clone sits one base away, suggesting this may be a read error. V and J are TRBV7-2 and TRBJ2-7, with 8 bases that match TRBD1. The J call is doubtful: the DNA matches TRBJ2-5 better. The CDR3 has 14 residues. Germline CDR1 SGHTA, CDR2 FQGNSA. The CDR3 loop is CASSHDRGLETQYF. The CDR3 bases are TGTGCCAGCAGCCATGACAGGGGCCTAGAGACCCAGTACTTC.

There are a few counts of this clonotype. The gene calls are TRBV7-2 and TRBJ2-7; no definite D call. The CDR3 contains 14 residues. Germline V CDR1 and CDR2: SGHTA, FQGNSA. Between the trimmed V and J ends, which lost 1 base and 0 bases, there was a span of 7 bases. The CDR3 coding sequence is TGTGCCAGCAGCTTAGGTGCTACCTCCTACGAGCAGTACTTC. Translation: CASSLGATSYEQYF.